This T cell receptor beta chain appears in the sequencing data of a study of blood T cell repertoires in COVID-19. Study-level background: The United States, Italy and Spain supplied acute and convalescent COVID-19 samples. PBMCs, B-cell-depleted T cells, or T cells provided the cDNA or gDNA that made up the material.

This clone was seen a single time. V was cut by 6 bases and J by 2 bases, with 5 bases left in between. The V gene's germline CDR1 is WSHSY and CDR2 SAAADI. The CDR3 runs to 11 residues. In the authors' workflow: Amplification from reference gene primers served as the basis for estimated nucleated cell counts. TCRdb's copy holds only in-frame clones and misses some; the assay was immunoSEQ multiplex PCR. Clone size and V and J calls were adopted from that table, with D and trimming inferred from the DNA. The sample lists 10,000 to 15,000 clones, about 73% seen once, with approximately 35% in the top ten.

The source is a human donor in a cohort sampled during active COVID-19. The sample consisted of peripheral blood. The chain uses TRBV10-2 and TRBJ2-7; D is undetermined. This chain's CDR3 is CASSTAYEQYF. In DNA form, the CDR3 reads TGCGCCAGCAGCACGGCCTACGAGCAGTACTTC.